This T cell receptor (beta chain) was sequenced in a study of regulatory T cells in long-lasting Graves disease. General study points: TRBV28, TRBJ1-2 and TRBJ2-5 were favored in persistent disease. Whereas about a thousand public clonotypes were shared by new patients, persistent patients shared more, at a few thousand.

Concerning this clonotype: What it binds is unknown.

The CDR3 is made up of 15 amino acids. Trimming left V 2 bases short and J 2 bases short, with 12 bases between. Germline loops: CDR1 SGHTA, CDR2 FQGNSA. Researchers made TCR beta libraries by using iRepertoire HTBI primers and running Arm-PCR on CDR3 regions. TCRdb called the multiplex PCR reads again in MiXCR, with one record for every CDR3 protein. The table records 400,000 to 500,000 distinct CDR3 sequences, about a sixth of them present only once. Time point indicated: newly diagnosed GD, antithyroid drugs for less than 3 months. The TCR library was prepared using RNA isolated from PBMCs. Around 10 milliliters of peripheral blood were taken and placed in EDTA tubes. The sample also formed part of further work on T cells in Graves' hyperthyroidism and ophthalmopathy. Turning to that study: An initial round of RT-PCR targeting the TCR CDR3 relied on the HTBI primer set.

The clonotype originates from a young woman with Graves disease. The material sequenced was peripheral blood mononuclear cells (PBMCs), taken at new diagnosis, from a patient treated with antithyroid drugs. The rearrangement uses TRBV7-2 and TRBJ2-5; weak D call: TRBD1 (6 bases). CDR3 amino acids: CASSLMGQIQETQYF. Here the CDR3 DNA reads TGTGCCAGCAGCTTAATGGGACAAATACAAGAGACCCAGTACTTC.